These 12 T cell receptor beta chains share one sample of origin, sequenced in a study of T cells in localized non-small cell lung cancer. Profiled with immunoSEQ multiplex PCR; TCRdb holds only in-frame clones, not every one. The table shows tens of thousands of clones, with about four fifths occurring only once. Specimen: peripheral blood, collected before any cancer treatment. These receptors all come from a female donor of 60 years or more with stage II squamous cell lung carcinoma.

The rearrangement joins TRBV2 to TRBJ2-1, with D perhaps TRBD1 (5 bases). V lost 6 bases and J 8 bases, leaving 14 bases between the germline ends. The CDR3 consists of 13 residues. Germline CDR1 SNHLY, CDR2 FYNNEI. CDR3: CASSDPGKDEQFF. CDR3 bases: TGTGCCAGCAGCGACCCAGGGAAAGATGAGCAGTTCTTC.

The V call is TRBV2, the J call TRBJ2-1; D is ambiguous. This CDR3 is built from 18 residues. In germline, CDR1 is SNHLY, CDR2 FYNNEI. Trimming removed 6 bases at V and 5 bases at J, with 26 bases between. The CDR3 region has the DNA TGTGCCAGCAGGAGACGCCAGGACGGAAACCCAATCGACAATGAGCAGTTCTTC. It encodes CASRRRQDGNPIDNEQFF.

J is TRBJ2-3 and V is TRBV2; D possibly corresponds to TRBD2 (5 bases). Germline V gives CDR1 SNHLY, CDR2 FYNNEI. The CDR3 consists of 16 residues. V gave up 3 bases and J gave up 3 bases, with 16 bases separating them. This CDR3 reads CASSEFQASGTDTQYF. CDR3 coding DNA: TGTGCCAGCAGTGAGTTTCAGGCATCGGGGACAGATACGCAGTATTTT. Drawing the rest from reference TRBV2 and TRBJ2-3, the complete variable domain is EPEVTQTPSHQVTQMGQEVILRCVPISNHLYFYWYRQILGQKVEFLVSFYNNEISEKSEIFDDQFSVERPDGSNFTLKIRSTKLEDSAMYFCASSEFQASGTDTQYFGPGTRLTVL.

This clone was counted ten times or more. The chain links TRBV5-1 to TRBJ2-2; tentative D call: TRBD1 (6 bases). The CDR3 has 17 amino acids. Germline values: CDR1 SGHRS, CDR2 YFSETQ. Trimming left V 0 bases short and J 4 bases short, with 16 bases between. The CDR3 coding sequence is TGCGCCAGCAGCTTGGCCCTCCGGACAGCAATCACCGGGGAGCTGTTTTTT. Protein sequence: CASSLALRTAITGELFF.

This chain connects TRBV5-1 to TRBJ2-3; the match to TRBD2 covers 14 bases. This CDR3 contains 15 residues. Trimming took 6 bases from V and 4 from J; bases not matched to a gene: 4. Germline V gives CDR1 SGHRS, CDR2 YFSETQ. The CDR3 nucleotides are TGCGCCAGCACCAGACTAGCGGGGGGGGCAGATACGCAGTATTTT. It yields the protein CASTRLAGGADTQYF. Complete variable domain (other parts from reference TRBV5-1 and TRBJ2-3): KAGVTQTPRYLIKTRGQQVTLSCSPISGHRSVSWYQQTPGQGLQFLFEYFSETQRNKGNFPGRFSGRQFSNSRSEMNVSTLELGDSALYLCASTRLAGGADTQYFGPGTRLTVL.

As DNA, the CDR3 is TGTGCCAGCAGTTTATGGGACAGGGGCACCGGTAATTCACCCCTCCACTTT. It encodes CASSLWDRGTGNSPLHF. The rearrangement links TRBV27 to TRBJ1-6; TRBD1 matches 10 bases. The CDR3 totals 17 residues. Losses at the gene ends were 1 base for V and 6 bases for J; bases not matched to a gene: 6. Germline CDR1 reads MNHEY; CDR2 reads SMNVEV (reference sequence).

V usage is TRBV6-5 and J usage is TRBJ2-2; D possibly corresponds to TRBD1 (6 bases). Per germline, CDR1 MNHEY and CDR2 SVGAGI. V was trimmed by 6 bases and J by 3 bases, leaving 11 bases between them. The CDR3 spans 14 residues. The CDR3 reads CASRSGADTGELFF. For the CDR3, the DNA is TGTGCCAGCAGATCAGGGGCTGACACCGGGGAGCTGTTTTTT.

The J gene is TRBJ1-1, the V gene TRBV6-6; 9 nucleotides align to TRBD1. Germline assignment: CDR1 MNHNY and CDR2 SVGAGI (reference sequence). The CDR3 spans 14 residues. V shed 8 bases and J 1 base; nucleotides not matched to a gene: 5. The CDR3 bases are TGTGCCAGCTACAGGGGGCTCACGAACACTGAAGCTTTCTTT. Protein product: CASYRGLTNTEAFF.

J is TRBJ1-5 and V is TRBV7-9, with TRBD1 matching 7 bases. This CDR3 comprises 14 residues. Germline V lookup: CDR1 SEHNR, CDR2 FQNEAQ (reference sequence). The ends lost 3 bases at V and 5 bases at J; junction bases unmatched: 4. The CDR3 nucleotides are TGTGCCAGCAGCTTGACAGGGCCGGATCAGCCCCAGCATTTT. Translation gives CASSLTGPDQPQHF.

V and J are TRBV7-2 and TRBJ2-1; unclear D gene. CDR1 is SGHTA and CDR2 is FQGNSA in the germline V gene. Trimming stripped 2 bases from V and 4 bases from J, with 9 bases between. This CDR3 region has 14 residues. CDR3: CASSLRAPYNEQFF. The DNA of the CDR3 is TGTGCCAGCAGCTTAAGGGCCCCATACAATGAGCAGTTCTTC.

CDR3 sequence (DNA): TGTGCCAGCAGCTTGGAGTCAGGGCAAAATTCACCCCTCCACTTT. Amino acids: CASSLESGQNSPLHF. The rearrangement joins TRBV5-6 to TRBJ1-6, with D maybe TRBD1 (5 bases). CDR1 SGHDT and CDR2 YYEEEE come from the germline V gene. This CDR3 has 15 amino acids. Trimming pared 0 bases from V and 7 bases from J, leaving 11 bases between.

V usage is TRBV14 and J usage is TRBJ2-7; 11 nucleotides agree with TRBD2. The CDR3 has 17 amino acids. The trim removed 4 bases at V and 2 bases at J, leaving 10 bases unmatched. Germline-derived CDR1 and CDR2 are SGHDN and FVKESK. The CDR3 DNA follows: TGTGCCAGCAGCCGTCGTACTAGCGGGGGAGGCACCTACGAGCAGTACTTC. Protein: CASSRRTSGGGTYEQYF.